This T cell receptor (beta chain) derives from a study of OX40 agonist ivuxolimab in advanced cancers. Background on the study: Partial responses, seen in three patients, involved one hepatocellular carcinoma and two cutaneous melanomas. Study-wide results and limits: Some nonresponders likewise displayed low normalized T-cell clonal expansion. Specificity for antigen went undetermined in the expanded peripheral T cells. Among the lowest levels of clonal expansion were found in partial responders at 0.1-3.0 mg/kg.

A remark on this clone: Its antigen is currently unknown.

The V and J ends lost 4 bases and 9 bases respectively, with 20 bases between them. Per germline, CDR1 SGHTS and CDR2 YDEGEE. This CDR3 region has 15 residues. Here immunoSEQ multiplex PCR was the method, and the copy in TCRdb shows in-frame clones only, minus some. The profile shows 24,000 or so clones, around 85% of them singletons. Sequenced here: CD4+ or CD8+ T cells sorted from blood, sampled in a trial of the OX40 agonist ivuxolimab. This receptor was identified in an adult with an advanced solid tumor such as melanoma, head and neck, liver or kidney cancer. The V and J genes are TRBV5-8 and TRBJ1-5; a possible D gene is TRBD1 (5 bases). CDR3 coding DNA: TGTGCCAGCAGCGTTATCCCAGGGATTGACCGGCCCCAGCATTTT. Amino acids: CASSVIPGIDRPQHF.